This record concerns one TCR beta chain sequence. Its antigen is still unknown. Per-nucleotide qualities are absent, and no much larger clonotype sits a single base away. The immunoSEQ Assay, a bias-controlled multiplex PCR, was used to amplify TCRbeta CDR3 regions from genomic DNA. The original pipeline was this. The number of nucleated cells in each sample was estimated by amplification of reference gene primers within the assay. To quantify the absolute abundance of each unique TCRbeta CDR3 rearrangement, sequence reads were collapsed and filtered. For each sample, productive Simpson clonality was calculated as the square root of Simpson's diversity index across productive rearrangements. TCRdb provides this immuneACCESS table in a form limited to in-frame rearrangements. Some clones are lacking; in checked studies, under half of them reflect an unresolved V gene, and why the rest are absent is not known. V and J calls plus clone size are reproduced from that table; the DNA served to infer D and trimming. The sample table contains hundreds of thousands of clones; only one count was recorded for around 86% of them. The ten largest clones add up to approximately 1.7% of the sample.

In the prospective study, participants were roughly 18 to 95 years old, resided in about two dozen geographic areas of the United States, and were enrolled through a virtual design. In the prospective study, participants were assigned to cohorts based on the clinical history participants reported in a screening survey and a study questionnaire. For ImmuneRACE Cohort 3, a participant was defined as recovered based on two consecutive negative NP/OP PCR tests, clearance by a healthcare professional, or resolution of symptoms. Each participant in the prospective study had whole blood, serum and a nasopharyngeal or oropharyngeal swab collected by mobile phlebotomists. Additional blood draws and questionnaires over an approximately 2-month period could optionally be provided by prospective study participants. Blood samples from the prospective study were shipped frozen or at room temperature prior to DNA extraction.

This entry belongs to a study of blood T cell repertoires in COVID-19 (dated by TCRdb to 2019 to 2021). About the investigation overall: Collaborator samples came from the United States, Italy and Spain and covered acute and convalescent phases of COVID-19. Deeply sampled blood TCRbeta repertoires from subjects exposed to, actively infected with, or recovered from COVID-19 were included in the dataset. Nearly every sample came with metadata listing a de-identified subject ID, COVID-19 status, age in years and sex. Samples were obtained from the ongoing ImmuneRACE study (first 160 participants) and from some 1,200 subjects provided by 6 global collaborators. The repertoires were made available in a free public database intended to serve as a resource for research on the immune response to SARS-CoV-2. The prospective study material was composed of cDNA or gDNA derived from T cells, B-cell-depleted T cells, or PBMCs. Where available, HLA class I and class II types were taken from metadata supplied by the sample provider and were not determined by assay-based typing.

Study-wide findings and limitations: The amount of clinical and demographic metadata varied by source and participant and was provided uncurated.

A distance of 19 bases separates the germline ends of V and J, which lose 2 bases and 9 bases respectively. CDR1 and CDR2 are drawn from the germline V gene: SNHLY, FYNNEI. The CDR3 runs 15 amino acids, cysteine and phenylalanine included. Only the CDR3 DNA stays, 45 bases, in frame from base 1. This receptor was taken from a woman aged 45 to 65 who had recovered from COVID-19. The chain is made from TRBV2 and TRBJ1-2; no D gene is confidently identified. Sequenced material: PBMCs or T cells enriched from blood (not recorded which). The DNA reads TGTGCCAGCAGTGAAAGGGAGAGGAGCTCTTCGCGCTACACCTTC. It is translated as CASSERERSSSRYTF.